The 10 T cell receptor beta chains below were found in one sample sequenced in a study of T cells in Graves' hyperthyroidism and ophthalmopathy. The source material, RNA transcripts, was used to amplify TCR beta CDR3 regions. The study used the HTBI primer set for a first-round RT-PCR of the TCR CDR3. A single record per CDR3 protein comes from TCRdb applying MiXCR to the multiplex PCR reads. The profile covers some 600,000 distinct CDR3 sequences, with roughly 50% appearing a single time and 8.2% taken by the ten largest. Sequencing was performed on peripheral blood or thyroid tissue (not recorded which). The receptors originated from a woman between 18 and 29 years old with Graves' hyperthyroidism.

The CDR3 sequence: CASSYLGLAESYEQYF. CDR3 nucleotides: TGTGCCAGCAGTTACCTCGGTCTAGCGGAGAGCTACGAGCAGTACTTC. The genes are TRBV6-5 and TRBJ2-7; TRBD2 aligns across 7 bases. The CDR3 totals 16 residues. Per germline, CDR1 MNHEY and CDR2 SVGAGI. V dropped 2 bases and J dropped 3; count of bases not matched to a gene: 10.

Concerning this clonotype itself: Sequence at one end of the junction differs from germline and may be a read error. V is TRBV10-3 and J is TRBJ2-5, with D perhaps matching TRBD2 (6 bases). Germline assignment: CDR1 ENHRY and CDR2 SYGVKD. This CDR3 comprises 15 residues. The CDR3 DNA reads as TGTGCCAGCAGTTACTCCACGGGAGACCAAGAGACCCAGTACTTC. It encodes CASSYSTGDQETQYF.

The chain uses TRBV11-1 and TRBJ1-2; 7 bases agree with TRBD1. V lost 5 bases and J lost 4; bases outside the gene matches: 7. From germline, CDR1 is SGHAT and CDR2 FQDESV (reference sequence). CDR3 length: 14 residues. The CDR3 nucleotides are TGTGCCAGCAGCGCACCGGACAGGCCCTATGGCTACACCTTC. Its protein is CASSAPDRPYGYTF.

The chain couples TRBV7-9 to TRBJ2-7; 11 bases line up with TRBD1. Germline CDR1 is SEHNR and CDR2 is FQNEAQ (reference sequence). Germline trimming cut 11 bases from V and 3 bases from J; bases unmatched to any gene: 6. The CDR3 spans 13 residues. Here the CDR3 DNA reads TGTGCCGGTACCGGGACAGGGGGCTACGAGCAGTACTTC. Protein: CAGTGTGGYEQYF. Full variable domain (rest looked up from reference TRBV7-9 and TRBJ2-7): DTGVSQNPRHKITKRGQNVTFRCDPISEHNRLYWYRQTLGQGPEFLTYFQNEAQLEKSRLLSDRFSAERPKGSFSTLEIQRTEQGDSAMYLCAGTGTGGYEQYFGPGTRLTVT.

This clonotype has more than one count but fewer than ten. The rearrangement uses TRBV7-9 and TRBJ2-5; TRBD2 is a possible D gene (6 bases). Germline CDR1 and CDR2: SEHNR and FQNEAQ (reference sequence). The CDR3 loop spans 16 amino acids. The V gene lost 4 bases and the J gene lost 4 bases, with 19 bases spanning the gap. The CDR3 reads CASSYNPGLGIETQYF. In DNA form, the CDR3 reads TGTGCCAGCAGCTACAACCCGGGACTGGGCATAGAGACCCAGTACTTC.

V is TRBV24-1 and J is TRBJ2-3, with D tentatively TRBD1 (7 bases). Germline values: CDR1 KGHDR, CDR2 SFDVKD. V dropped 9 bases and J dropped 5 bases, with 17 bases sitting between them. This CDR3 region has 14 residues. The CDR3 DNA reads as TGTGCCACCCGAGGAACAGGGGAGGAAGATACGCAGTATTTT. Its protein is CATRGTGEEDTQYF.

This clonotype was detected a few times. This chain joins TRBV19 and TRBJ1-5; 8 nucleotides agree with TRBD1. Germline V lookup: CDR1 LNHDA, CDR2 SQIVND (reference sequence). V shed 3 bases and J 1 base; nucleotides not matched to a gene: 2. This CDR3 contains 15 residues. CDR3 DNA: TGTGCCAGTAGTATTACAGGGGGAAGCAATCAGCCCCAGCATTTT. It yields the protein CASSITGGSNQPQHF.

This clonotype was seen only once. The V and J genes are TRBV10-3 and TRBJ2-7, with TRBD2 matching over 8 bases. Germline CDR1 ENHRY, CDR2 SYGVKD. Trimming removed 0 bases from V and 5 bases from J; junction bases left unmatched: 6. The CDR3 length is 15 residues. CDR3 amino acids: CAISESLAGGHEQYF. DNA of the CDR3: TGTGCCATCAGTGAGTCTCTAGCGGGTGGCCACGAGCAGTACTTC.

In its sample, this clonotype was seen many times. The chain recombines TRBV7-2 with TRBJ2-5; D not certain. CDR3 length equals 14 residues. V shed 4 bases and J shed 2 bases, with 11 bases lying between them. Germline V CDR1 and CDR2: SGHTA, FQGNSA. The CDR3 DNA reads TGTGCCAGCAGCTACCTCGCCCCTCAAGAGACCCAGTACTTC. Protein: CASSYLAPQETQYF.

This chain links TRBV5-1 with TRBJ2-7; TRBD2 is a possible D gene (6 bases). The CDR3 has 12 residues. Germline CDR1 reads SGHRS; CDR2 reads YFSETQ. V dropped 4 bases and J dropped 7 bases, with 12 bases sitting between them. The CDR3 sequence: CASSLYGGEQYF. DNA for the CDR3: TGCGCCAGCAGCCTCTATGGAGGGGAGCAGTACTTC.